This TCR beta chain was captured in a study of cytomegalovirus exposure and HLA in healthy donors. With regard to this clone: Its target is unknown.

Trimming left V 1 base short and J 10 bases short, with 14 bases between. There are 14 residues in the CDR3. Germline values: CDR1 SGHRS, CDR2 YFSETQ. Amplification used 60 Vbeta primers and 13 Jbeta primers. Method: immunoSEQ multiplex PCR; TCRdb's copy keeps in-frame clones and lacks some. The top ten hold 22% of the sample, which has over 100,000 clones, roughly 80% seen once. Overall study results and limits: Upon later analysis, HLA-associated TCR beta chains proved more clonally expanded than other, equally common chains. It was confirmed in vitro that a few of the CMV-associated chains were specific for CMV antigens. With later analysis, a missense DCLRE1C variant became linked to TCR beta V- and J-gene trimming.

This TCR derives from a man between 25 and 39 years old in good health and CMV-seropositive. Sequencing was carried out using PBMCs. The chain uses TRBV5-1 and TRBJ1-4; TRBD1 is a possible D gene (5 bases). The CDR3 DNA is TGCGCCAGCAGCTTGTTAAAGGACGGGGGAAAACTGTTTTTT. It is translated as CASSLLKDGGKLFF.